This T cell receptor beta chain emerged from a study of blood T cell repertoires in COVID-19. Study overall: Acute and convalescent COVID-19 samples came from the United States, Italy and Spain. Sample material is recorded as cDNA or gDNA derived from T cells, B-cell-depleted T cells, or PBMCs.

Germline CDR1 reads SEHNR; CDR2 reads FQNEAQ (reference sequence). The germline V and J ends were trimmed by 1 base and 10 bases, with 8 bases remaining between them. CDR3 size: 13 residues. In the authors' methods: For nucleated cells, counts were estimated from reference gene primer amplification. Method: immunoSEQ multiplex PCR; TCRdb's copy keeps in-frame clones and lacks some. V and J calls and clone size are as listed in that table; D and trimming were resolved from the DNA. Among about 320,000 clones listed, approximately 85% were seen once. Sequenced: peripheral blood. The chain is built from TRBV7-9 and TRBJ1-6; maybe TRBD1 (6 bases). The TCR comes from a human donor in a cohort sampled during active COVID-19. CDR3 loop: CASSLGGGSPLHF. The CDR3 nucleotides read TGTGCCAGCAGCTTAGGGGGGGGCTCACCCCTCCACTTT.